These 18 T cell receptor beta chains share one sample of origin, sequenced in a study of blood T cell repertoires in COVID-19. The method was immunoSEQ multiplex PCR; TCRdb's version includes in-frame clones alone and lacks a portion of them. The sample contains over 400,000 clones, 70% to 90% of which appear only once. The specimen sequenced was peripheral blood. Receptors were obtained from a young woman with active or convalescent COVID-19.

The chain recombines TRBV11-3 with TRBJ2-1; 8 bases map to TRBD2. The germline CDR1 and CDR2 sequences are SGHNT and YENEEA. V was clipped by 5 bases and J by 5 bases; unmatched bases: 8. The CDR3 sequence is 15 residues long. CDR3 sequence reads: CASSLSGSLNNEQFF. In nucleotides, the CDR3 is TGTGCCAGCAGCCTCAGCGGGAGTTTGAACAATGAGCAGTTCTTC.

The chain links TRBV27 to TRBJ2-1; 13 positions match TRBD2. Germline assignment: CDR1 MNHEY and CDR2 SMNVEV (reference sequence). Losses at the gene ends were 4 bases for V and 0 bases for J; bases not matched to a gene: 3. This CDR3 is built from 17 residues. The CDR3 DNA is TGTGCCAGCAGTTCCCGGACTAGCGGGAGCTCCTACAATGAGCAGTTCTTC. Protein product: CASSSRTSGSSYNEQFF.

The chain carries TRBV4-1 and TRBJ1-5, with a weak D call TRBD1 (5 bases). The CDR3 has 15 amino acids. V gave up 4 bases and J gave up 1 base, with 11 bases separating them. In germline, CDR1 is MGHRA, CDR2 YSYEKL. The CDR3 DNA reads as TGCGCCAGCAGCCGTACTGGGGGGAGCAATCAGCCCCAGCATTTT. This codes for CASSRTGGSNQPQHF.

This chain connects TRBV25-1 to TRBJ2-2, with D maybe TRBD2 (6 bases). Trimming took off 1 base at V and 5 bases at J, with 17 bases between the two ends. Germline V gives CDR1 MGHDK, CDR2 SYGVNS. The CDR3 consists of 17 residues. The CDR3 bases are TGTGCCAGCAGTGAATTCGGCGAAGTCGGGAGAACCGGGGAGCTGTTTTTT. Translating gives CASSEFGEVGRTGELFF.

The V and J genes are TRBV12-3 or TRBV12-4 and TRBJ2-3; 7 bases match TRBD1. This CDR3 has 13 residues. V was pared by 5 bases and J by 6 bases, with 5 bases of the junction left unmatched. CDR3 sequence (DNA): TGTGCCAGCAGTCAGACAGGGCCGGATACGCAGTATTTT. Its protein is CASSQTGPDTQYF.

The V gene is TRBV4-2, the J gene TRBJ2-3; D perhaps matches TRBD1 (5 bases). The CDR3 spans 16 residues. Germline loops: CDR1 LGHNA, CDR2 YNFKEQ. V shed 0 bases and J shed 4 bases, with 14 bases lying between them. The CDR3 reads CASSQDRALSPDTQYF. In DNA, the CDR3 is TGTGCCAGCAGCCAAGACAGGGCCCTAAGCCCAGATACGCAGTATTTT.

The rearrangement joins TRBV30 to TRBJ2-7; 8 bases are shared with TRBD1. CDR1 is GTSNPN and CDR2 is SVGIG in the germline V gene (reference sequence). The CDR3 loop spans 13 amino acids. V shed 6 bases and J 3 bases; nucleotides not matched to a gene: 7. The CDR3 sequence is CACRDRTRYEQYF. The DNA for the CDR3 is TGTGCCTGCCGGGACAGGACTCGCTACGAGCAGTACTTC. The full variable domain, completed using reference TRBV30 and TRBJ2-7, is SQTIHQWPATLVQPVGSPLSLECTVEGTSNPNLYWYRQAAGRGLQLLFYSVGIGQISSEVPQNLSASRPQDRQFILSSKKLLLSDSGFYLCACRDRTRYEQYFGPGTRLTVT.

The V and J genes are TRBV5-1 and TRBJ2-1, with 13 bases identical to TRBD2. In germline, CDR1 is SGHRS, CDR2 YFSETQ. The CDR3 runs 19 residues. V trimming: 6 bases; J trimming: 2 bases; junction bases outside the gene matches: 14. DNA for the CDR3: TGCGCCAGCACAACTGGAGGACTAGCGGGAGCAGGGCCCTACAATGAGCAGTTCTTC. Amino acids: CASTTGGLAGAGPYNEQFF. Supplemented by reference TRBV5-1 and TRBJ2-1, the full variable domain reads KAGVTQTPRYLIKTRGQQVTLSCSPISGHRSVSWYQQTPGQGLQFLFEYFSETQRNKGNFPGRFSGRQFSNSRSEMNVSTLELGDSALYLCASTTGGLAGAGPYNEQFFGPGTRLTVL.

The chain uses TRBV5-8 and TRBJ1-5, with D unclear. Trimming removed 2 bases from V and 0 bases from J, with 9 bases in between. CDR3 length: 15 amino acids. Germline-derived CDR1 and CDR2 are SGHTS and YDEGEE. CDR3 loop: CASSLNTLSNQPQHF. DNA of the CDR3: TGTGCCAGCAGCTTAAACACCCTTAGCAATCAGCCCCAGCATTTT.

The V gene is TRBV2, the J gene TRBJ1-4, with a weak D call TRBD1 (6 bases). Germline values: CDR1 SNHLY, CDR2 FYNNEI. Trimming took 1 base from V and 2 from J, leaving 8 bases between them. CDR3 size: 15 residues. CDR3 in amino acids: CASSEGGQTNEKLFF. The CDR3 nucleotides are TGTGCCAGCAGTGAAGGTGGACAGACTAATGAAAAACTGTTTTTT.

This clone was observed a single time. This chain joins TRBV7-9 and TRBJ2-7; D perhaps matches TRBD2 (7 bases). The CDR3 is 19 residues long. Germline-derived CDR1 and CDR2 are SEHNR and FQNEAQ (reference sequence). Trimming pared 5 bases from V and 2 bases from J, leaving 28 bases between. The CDR3 sequence: CASSPGMGGQAVTPYEQYF. The CDR3 DNA is TGTGCCAGCAGCCCCGGGATGGGGGGGCAAGCGGTGACTCCCTACGAGCAGTACTTC.

This clone was recorded only once. The chain joins TRBV11-2 to TRBJ2-7; TRBD1 agrees at 7 bases. V trimming: 1 base; J trimming: 3 bases; junction bases outside the gene matches: 6. Germline CDR1 SGHAT, CDR2 FQNNGV. The CDR3 is 15 residues long. CDR3 loop: CASSLAFQGDYEQYF. DNA for the CDR3: TGTGCCAGCAGCTTAGCCTTTCAGGGGGACTACGAGCAGTACTTC. The whole variable domain, remainder taken from reference TRBV11-2 and TRBJ2-7, is EAGVAQSPRYKIIEKRQSVAFWCNPISGHATLYWYQQILGQGPKLLIQFQNNGVVDDSQLPKDRFSAERLKGVDSTLKIQPAKLEDSAVYLCASSLAFQGDYEQYFGPGTRLTVT.

The rearrangement joins TRBV6-1 to TRBJ1-2; 7 positions agree with TRBD1. CDR1 and CDR2 from the germline V gene are MNHNS and SASEGT. Germline trimming cut 1 base from V and 5 bases from J; bases unmatched to any gene: 10. This CDR3 comprises 16 residues. As DNA, the CDR3 is TGTGCCAGCAGTGAAGAGGGGGCACCCGGTTGGTATGGCTACACCTTC. This gives the protein CASSEEGAPGWYGYTF.

The chain has TRBV5-1 and TRBJ2-2; 8 nucleotides agree with TRBD2. Unmatched junction bases numbered 8, after V lost 1 base and J lost 0 bases. The CDR3 totals 18 residues. The germline V gene encodes CDR1 SGHRS and CDR2 YFSETQ. The CDR3 sequence: CASSLTGRGHTNTGELFF. CDR3 sequence (DNA): TGCGCCAGCAGCTTGACCGGGAGGGGACACACGAACACCGGGGAGCTGTTTTTT.

The V and J genes are TRBV29-1 and TRBJ2-7; 14 bases map to TRBD2. The CDR3 is 15 amino acids. From germline, CDR1 is SQVTM and CDR2 ANQGSEA. V lost 3 bases, J lost 2 bases, and 3 bases stayed unmatched. This CDR3 reads CSVEGLAGAPYEQYF. The CDR3 DNA is TGCAGCGTTGAGGGACTAGCGGGGGCCCCCTACGAGCAGTACTTC.

V usage is TRBV5-1 and J usage is TRBJ2-7; 8 positions agree with TRBD1. The CDR3 has 16 residues. V lost 0 bases, J lost 0 bases, and 5 bases stayed unmatched. Germline-derived CDR1 and CDR2 are SGHRS and YFSETQ. CDR3 bases: TGCGCCAGCAGCTTGGACCCCCAGGGGGCCTCCTACGAGCAGTACTTC. It translates to CASSLDPQGASYEQYF.

The chain couples TRBV14 to TRBJ1-4; D is unclear. The ends were cut back, 1 base at V and 7 bases at J, with 25 bases in the middle. The CDR3 runs 19 residues. Germline V gene lookup returns CDR1 SGHDN and CDR2 FVKESK. The CDR3 DNA follows: TGTGCCAGCAGCCAAGTTGGAGGACCGGTATATCAAGGCGGTGAAAAACTGTTTTTT. This gives the protein CASSQVGGPVYQGGEKLFF.

V usage is TRBV5-1 and J usage is TRBJ2-3, with 9 bases aligning to TRBD1. Looked up from germline, CDR1 is SGHRS and CDR2 is YFSETQ. V lost 4 bases, J lost 2 bases, and 5 bases stayed unmatched. The CDR3 length is 15 residues. Here the CDR3 reads CASSADRGSTDTQYF. In nucleotides, the CDR3 is TGCGCCAGCAGCGCGGACAGGGGTTCCACAGATACGCAGTATTTT.